The 9 T cell receptor beta chains in this list originate from one sample, sequenced in a study of T cell repertoires in cytomegalovirus infection. TCRdb re-called the reads with MiXCR, one entry per CDR3 protein. The table has over 100,000 distinct CDR3 sequences, 25% to 35% seen once; the top ten hold around 80%. Which antigens these TCRs recognize remains unknown. Sequences were derived from CD8+ T cells from cultured PBMCs, sampled from culture after CMV antigen stimulation. The receptors originated from a human donor in good health (CMV status not recorded). Some clones in this sample may be carry-over from other donors' samples.

The chain uses TRBV20-1 and TRBJ2-3; 9 bases map to TRBD2. The trim removed 4 bases at V and 2 bases at J, leaving 4 bases unmatched. The CDR3 totals 14 residues. Germline assignment: CDR1 DFQATT and CDR2 SNEGSKA (reference sequence). DNA of the CDR3: TGCAGTGCTACCCTAGCGGGGTACACAGATACGCAGTATTTT. It specifies CSATLAGYTDTQYF.

This sequence joins TRBV11-2 and TRBJ2-1; TRBD2 aligns across 14 bases. CDR3 size: 14 residues. The germline CDR1 and CDR2 sequences are SGHAT and FQNNGV. J lost 8 bases, V lost 11 bases, and 8 bases had no gene match. This CDR3 is CAGATSGGADEQFF. The CDR3 DNA follows: TGTGCCGGAGCGACTAGCGGGGGGGCGGATGAGCAGTTCTTC.

The V gene is TRBV4-1, the J gene TRBJ2-5, with D unclear. Trimming took 0 bases from V and 5 from J, leaving 16 bases between them. CDR3 length: 16 amino acids. Germline lookup yields CDR1 MGHRA and CDR2 YSYEKL. The CDR3 nucleotides are TGCGCCAGCAGCCAAGATGAAGCAACGGGCAGGGAGACCCAGTACTTC. Residues: CASSQDEATGRETQYF.

This clonotype was seen a few times. The genes are TRBV7-6 and TRBJ2-3; possibly TRBD2 for D (7 bases). V lost 3 bases and J 2 bases, leaving 18 bases between the germline ends. The germline V gene has CDR1 SGHVS and CDR2 FNYEAQ. The CDR3 is 17 amino acids. CDR3 sequence reads: CASSLLPAGAPTDTQYF. CDR3 in DNA: TGTGCCAGCAGCTTGCTTCCGGCGGGGGCCCCCACAGATACGCAGTATTTT.

This clonotype appeared many times. The V and J genes are TRBV12-3 or TRBV12-4 and TRBJ2-1; D may be TRBD2 (5 bases). This CDR3 is built from 13 residues. V was trimmed by 5 bases and J by 10 bases, leaving 15 bases between them. CDR3 bases: TGTGCCAGCAGTACACCGGGGAATGAGGAGCAGTTCTTC. Its translation is CASSTPGNEEQFF.

The V call is TRBV28, the J call TRBJ1-2, with D uncertain. The CDR3 consists of 14 residues. Per germline, CDR1 MDHEN and CDR2 SYDVKM. The V and J ends lost 7 bases and 0 bases respectively, with 12 bases between them. The CDR3 DNA reads TGTGCCAGCACCTTAGACAAGGCTAACTATGGCTACACCTTC. It encodes CASTLDKANYGYTF.

The DNA of the CDR3 is TGCAGTGCTAATAGCGGGGGGGCCAGCTACGAGCAGTACTTC. Its protein is CSANSGGASYEQYF. The V call is TRBV20-1, the J call TRBJ2-7; 11 positions match TRBD2. This CDR3 spans 14 amino acids. Germline trimming cut 4 bases from V and 3 bases from J; bases unmatched to any gene: 5. The germline V gene encodes CDR1 DFQATT and CDR2 SNEGSKA (reference sequence).

The chain uses TRBV7-1 and TRBJ2-6; maybe TRBD2 (5 bases). TRBV7-1 is marked as an open reading frame, function uncertain. V was pared by 5 bases and J by 0 bases, with 8 bases between. The CDR3 length is 15 residues. CDR3 in DNA: TGTGCCAGCAGCCCGAGGGTCTCTGGGGCCAACGTCCTGACTTTC. Residues: CASSPRVSGANVLTF.

This clonotype was seen only a few times. The chain carries TRBV7-3 and TRBJ2-1; D is unclear. V gave up 0 bases and J gave up 8 bases, with 8 bases separating them. There are 13 residues in the CDR3. Germline CDR1 reads SGHTA; CDR2 reads FQGTGA. The CDR3 loop is CASSLTVGHEQFF. The CDR3 region has the DNA TGTGCCAGCAGCTTAACGGTCGGTCATGAGCAGTTCTTC.